This passage covers 27 T cell receptor beta chains from one sample sequenced in a study of low-dose radiotherapy and immunotherapy resistance in tumors. TRAV- and TRBV-specific primers, spanning alpha and beta chains, primed first-strand cDNA. PCR amplification of the TCRs was performed with Phusion for 20 to 25 PCR cycles, and it relied on a constant-region primer together with a V-primer adapter. TCRdb fed the reads into MiXCR, producing one record per CDR3 protein. The repertoire holds just over 90,000 distinct CDR3 sequences, around a fifth seen once, with 13% in the top ten. Time point in this sample: after trial treatment. Sample treatment: LDRT plus nivolumab, ipilimumab, low-dose cyclophosphamide and aspirin (RACIN trial). The material was PBMCs, obtained after low-dose radiotherapy plus immunotherapy. These receptors came from a female donor with ovarian cancer.

This clonotype came up many times. Written as DNA, the CDR3 is TGTGCCAGCAGTTTAACGGAAGAGACCCAGTACTTC. This codes for CASSLTEETQYF. This chain links TRBV12-3 or TRBV12-4 with TRBJ2-5; no clear D. V was clipped by 2 bases and J by 3 bases, with 4 bases between them. The CDR3 has 12 residues.

For this clonotype: Possible read error: a much larger clone is one base away. This rearrangement joins TRBV3-1 to TRBJ2-1; no clear D gene. Trimming cost V 0 bases and J 10 bases, with 10 bases left between them. The length of the CDR3 is 13 residues. The germline V gene has CDR1 LGHDT and CDR2 YNNKEL (reference sequence). CDR3 DNA: TGTGCCAGCAGCCAAGAGCCCTTTAGCGAGCAGTTCTTC. This translates into CASSQEPFSEQFF.

Of note for this clonotype: Only one base separates this from a far larger clonotype, so it likely reflects a read error. In DNA, the CDR3 is TGCAGTCCTAGGAGAGGCAATGAGCAGTACTTC. Translated, it gives CSPRRGNEQYF. The chain carries TRBV29-1 and TRBJ2-7; D is uncertain. The germline CDR1 and CDR2 sequences are SQVTM and ANQGSEA. This CDR3 is 11 amino acids long.

The chain couples TRBV30 to TRBJ2-2; D gene unclear. Germline CDR1 and CDR2: GTSNPN and SVGIG (reference sequence). V lost 4 bases and J 0 bases, leaving 6 bases between the germline ends. The CDR3 loop spans 13 amino acids. This chain's CDR3 is CAWNPTNTGELFF. In nucleotides, the CDR3 is TGTGCCTGGAACCCCACGAACACCGGGGAGCTGTTTTTT.

This clonotype was recorded at least ten times. This sequence joins TRBV28 and TRBJ1-1; D not certain. V was shortened by 2 bases and J by 1 base, with 8 bases between the two germline ends. Germline CDR1 reads MDHEN; CDR2 reads SYDVKM. This CDR3 contains 14 residues. This CDR3 reads CASSLGPGNTEAFF. CDR3 coding DNA: TGTGCCAGCAGTTTAGGGCCGGGGAACACTGAAGCTTTCTTT. The whole variable domain, filled in from reference TRBV28 and TRBJ1-1, reads DVKVTQSSRYLVKRTGEKVFLECVQDMDHENMFWYRQDPGLGLRLIYFSYDVKMKEKGDIPEGYSVSREKKERFSLILESASTNQTSMYLCASSLGPGNTEAFFGQGTRLTVV.

At least ten counts were recorded for this clonotype. This chain uses TRBV7-3 with TRBJ2-7, with a weak D call TRBD2 (6 bases). V gave up 5 bases and J gave up 2 bases, with 16 bases separating them. There are 15 residues in the CDR3. The germline V gene has CDR1 SGHTA and CDR2 FQGTGA. As DNA, the CDR3 is TGTGCCAGCAGCCCGAACGGGGGAATGGCCTACGAGCAGTACTTC. Translation: CASSPNGGMAYEQYF.

This clonotype has a count of ten or more. The V call is TRBV3-1, the J call TRBJ2-1, with TRBD2 identical over 9 bases. J gave up 3 bases and V 1 base, and 4 bases lay outside the gene matches. Germline CDR1 reads LGHDT; CDR2 reads YNNKEL (reference sequence). This CDR3 has 16 amino acids. Written as DNA, the CDR3 is TGTGCCAGCAGCCAAGGATGGCGGGGGGGCTACAATGAGCAGTTCTTC. Translating gives CASSQGWRGGYNEQFF.

This clonotype appeared a few times. This chain uses TRBV20-1 with TRBJ1-1; D not certain. V was trimmed by 0 bases and J by 0 bases, leaving 5 bases between them. The CDR3 runs 13 residues. Germline V gives CDR1 DFQATT, CDR2 SNEGSKA (reference sequence). DNA of the CDR3: TGCAGTGCTAGAGATATGGTGAACACTGAAGCTTTCTTT. It is translated as CSARDMVNTEAFF.

This clonotype was detected many times. The V gene is TRBV4-2, the J gene TRBJ2-6; 9 nucleotides match TRBD1. V trimming: 1 base; J trimming: 0 bases; junction bases outside the gene matches: 10. CDR3 length equals 20 residues. The germline gives CDR1 LGHNA, CDR2 YNFKEQ. The CDR3 loop reads CASSQVGGTGSHSGANVLTF. DNA of the CDR3: TGTGCCAGCAGCCAAGTGGGAGGGACAGGGTCCCACTCTGGGGCCAACGTCCTGACTTTC.

The table lists this clonotype with many counts. V and J are TRBV6-2 or TRBV6-3 and TRBJ2-7; no firm D call. Germline V gene lookup returns CDR1 MNHEY and CDR2 SVGEGT. The CDR3 is made up of 15 amino acids. Deletions cut 0 bases from V and 1 base from J, with 10 bases between. The CDR3, as DNA: TGTGCCAGCAGTTACTCGAGGCAAGCATCCTACGAGCAGTACTTC. Translated: CASSYSRQASYEQYF.

The chain links TRBV6-2 or TRBV6-3 to TRBJ2-1; no definite D call. The V and J ends lost 10 bases and 4 bases respectively, with 14 bases between them. Looked up from germline, CDR1 is MNHEY and CDR2 is SVGEGT. The CDR3 has 13 residues. The CDR3 DNA reads TGTGCCACCTCAAAGACGGAATACAATGAGCAGTTCTTC. Its protein is CATSKTEYNEQFF.

This clonotype was detected many times. The chain combines TRBV6-2 or TRBV6-3 with TRBJ2-2; the D gene is possibly TRBD2 (6 bases). CDR3 length: 16 amino acids. The V end was cut by 6 bases, the J end by 0 bases, with 14 bases between. Germline lookup yields CDR1 MNHEY and CDR2 SVGEGT. The chain's CDR3 is CASSLRGKSNTGELFF. CDR3 in DNA: TGTGCCAGCAGCCTCCGCGGGAAATCGAACACCGGGGAGCTGTTTTTT.

The genes are TRBV29-1 and TRBJ2-1; D is ambiguous. The CDR3 consists of 13 residues. The V end was cut by 1 base, the J end by 2 bases, with 6 bases between. CDR1 is SQVTM, CDR2 ANQGSEA, per germline. In DNA, the CDR3 is TGCAGCGTTGAAGTTCAGCCCTACAATGAGCAGTTCTTC. Protein: CSVEVQPYNEQFF.

CDR3 sequence reads: CASSSDRGLEGYTF. The CDR3 DNA sequence: TGCGCCAGCAGCTCGGACAGGGGGCTAGAGGGCTACACCTTC. The gene calls are TRBV5-1 and TRBJ1-2; 11 positions agree with TRBD1. Germline V lookup: CDR1 SGHRS, CDR2 YFSETQ. With 3 bases clipped from V and 8 bases from J, the junction kept 6 bases outside the gene matches. This CDR3 is 14 amino acids long.

This clonotype showed up many times. The CDR3, as DNA: TGCAGTGCTAGACTGGCCGGCGGTCAGCCCCAGCATTTT. This encodes CSARLAGGQPQHF. This chain uses TRBV20-1 with TRBJ1-5, with no clear D. This CDR3 comprises 13 residues. CDR1 is DFQATT and CDR2 is SNEGSKA in the germline V gene (reference sequence). The V gene lost 2 bases and the J gene lost 6 bases, with 11 bases spanning the gap.

There are many counts of this clonotype. The chain employs TRBV6-6 and TRBJ2-7; D not certain. CDR3 size: 11 residues. The V gene lost 0 bases and the J gene lost 6 bases, with 3 bases spanning the gap. The V gene's germline CDR1 is MNHNY and CDR2 SVGAGI (reference sequence). The CDR3 coding sequence is TGTGCCAGCAGTTACTCGATCGAGCAGTACTTC. It yields the protein CASSYSIEQYF.

The sample holds many counts of this clonotype. The rearrangement links TRBV5-1 to TRBJ2-1; the D is unclear. CDR3 length equals 15 residues. V lost 0 bases, J lost 8 bases, and 15 bases lay in between. CDR1 is SGHRS and CDR2 is YFSETQ in the germline V gene. This CDR3 reads CASSLGRAEFDEQFF. The CDR3 DNA sequence: TGCGCCAGCAGCTTGGGGAGAGCCGAATTCGATGAGCAGTTCTTC.

This clonotype was picked up many times. The J gene is TRBJ1-1, the V gene TRBV19; D is unclear. Trimming stripped 6 bases from V and 1 base from J, with 9 bases between. The CDR3 sequence is 13 residues long. CDR1 and CDR2 (germline): LNHDA, SQIVND (reference sequence). The CDR3 coding sequence is TGTGCCAGTAGCCCGCGAAGGAACACTGAAGCTTTCTTT. Protein: CASSPRRNTEAFF.

The V and J genes are TRBV7-2 and TRBJ2-5; no firm D call. The CDR3 loop spans 15 amino acids. Trimming left V 4 bases short and J 2 bases short, with 14 bases between. The germline V gene has CDR1 SGHTA and CDR2 FQGNSA. For the CDR3, the DNA is TGTGCCAGCAGCTCGCCGTCTGATTTACAAGAGACCCAGTACTTC. Translated, it gives CASSSPSDLQETQYF.

V is TRBV5-1 and J is TRBJ2-1; maybe TRBD2 (6 bases). CDR3 length equals 16 residues. Deletions cut 0 bases from V and 0 bases from J, with 10 bases between. From germline, CDR1 is SGHRS and CDR2 YFSETQ. DNA for the CDR3: TGCGCCAGCAGCTTGGGACGGGGGAGCTCCTACAATGAGCAGTTCTTC. Residues: CASSLGRGSSYNEQFF.

This chain uses TRBV28 with TRBJ2-7, with 8 bases lining up with TRBD1. With 6 bases clipped from V and 4 bases from J, the junction kept 11 bases outside the gene matches. The CDR3 is 15 amino acids. CDR1 is MDHEN, CDR2 SYDVKM, per germline. The CDR3 loop is CASSNTGTGYYEQYF. CDR3 nucleotide sequence: TGTGCCAGCAGCAATACCGGGACAGGATATTACGAGCAGTACTTC.

This clonotype has at least ten counts. The chain joins TRBV20-1 to TRBJ2-5; 8 bases fit TRBD1. The CDR3 is made up of 15 amino acids. After removal of 3 bases from V and 3 bases from J, the junction contained 9 bases not matched to a gene. Germline V CDR1 and CDR2: DFQATT, SNEGSKA (reference sequence). The CDR3 here is CSARSPTGAEETQYF. The CDR3 coding sequence is TGCAGTGCTAGGAGCCCGACAGGGGCCGAAGAGACCCAGTACTTC.

This clonotype has a count of ten or more. V is TRBV28 and J is TRBJ1-6, with D possibly TRBD1 on 5 matching bases. This CDR3 has 14 amino acids. Looked up from germline, CDR1 is MDHEN and CDR2 is SYDVKM. V was shortened by 2 bases and J by 9 bases, with 11 bases between the two germline ends. DNA for the CDR3: TGTGCCAGCAGTTTAAACAGGCGCGGTTCACCCCTCCACTTT. It encodes CASSLNRRGSPLHF.

This clonotype was seen ten or more times. V usage is TRBV29-1 and J usage is TRBJ1-2; D is unresolved. The V and J ends lost 2 bases and 2 bases respectively, with 3 bases between them. Germline V gene sequence: CDR1 SQVTM, CDR2 ANQGSEA. The CDR3 is 11 residues long. The CDR3: CSVEFNYGYTF. DNA of the CDR3: TGCAGCGTTGAATTCAACTATGGCTACACCTTC.

This clonotype was counted at least ten times. The rearrangement uses TRBV5-1 and TRBJ1-2; perhaps TRBD1 as D (6 bases). Trimming took 3 bases from V and 8 from J, leaving 11 bases between them. This CDR3 comprises 12 residues. Germline V lookup: CDR1 SGHRS, CDR2 YFSETQ. CDR3 nucleotides: TGCGCCAGCAGCTCTACAGGGAGCGGCTACACCTTC. Residues: CASSSTGSGYTF. The complete variable domain, with remaining parts taken from reference TRBV5-1 and TRBJ1-2, reads KAGVTQTPRYLIKTRGQQVTLSCSPISGHRSVSWYQQTPGQGLQFLFEYFSETQRNKGNFPGRFSGRQFSNSRSEMNVSTLELGDSALYLCASSSTGSGYTFGSGTRLTVV.

This clonotype was recorded a few times. V gene TRBV5-1 combines with J gene TRBJ1-1; D is unresolved. There are 14 residues in the CDR3. V lost 3 bases and J lost 4, with 13 bases in between. Germline CDR1 is SGHRS and CDR2 is YFSETQ. The chain's CDR3 is CASSSRTDGTEAFF. DNA for the CDR3: TGCGCCAGCAGCTCCCGGACGGACGGCACTGAAGCTTTCTTT.

This clonotype has a count of ten or more. The rearrangement uses TRBV20-1 and TRBJ2-1; 7 nucleotides match TRBD2. The V gene's germline CDR1 is DFQATT and CDR2 SNEGSKA (reference sequence). The CDR3 is made up of 16 amino acids. V was pared by 3 bases and J by 4 bases, with 12 bases of the junction left unmatched. The CDR3 sequence is CSARGGGASEYNEQFF. CDR3 in DNA: TGCAGTGCTAGGGGGGGAGGGGCTAGCGAGTACAATGAGCAGTTCTTC.